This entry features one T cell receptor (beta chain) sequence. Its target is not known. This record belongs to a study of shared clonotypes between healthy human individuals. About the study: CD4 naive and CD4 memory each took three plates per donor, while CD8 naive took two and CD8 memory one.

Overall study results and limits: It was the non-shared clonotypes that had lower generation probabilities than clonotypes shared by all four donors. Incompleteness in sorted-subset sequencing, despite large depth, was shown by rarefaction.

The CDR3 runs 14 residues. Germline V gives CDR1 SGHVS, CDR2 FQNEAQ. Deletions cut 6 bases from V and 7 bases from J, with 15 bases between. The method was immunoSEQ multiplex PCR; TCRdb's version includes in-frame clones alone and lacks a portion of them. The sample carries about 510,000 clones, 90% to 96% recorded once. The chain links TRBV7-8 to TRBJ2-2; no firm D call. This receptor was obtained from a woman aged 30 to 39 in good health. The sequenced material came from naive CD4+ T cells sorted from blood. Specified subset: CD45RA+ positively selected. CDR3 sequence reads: CASRKQRARGELFF. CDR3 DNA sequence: TGTGCCAGCAGAAAACAGCGAGCCCGCGGGGAGCTGTTTTTT.